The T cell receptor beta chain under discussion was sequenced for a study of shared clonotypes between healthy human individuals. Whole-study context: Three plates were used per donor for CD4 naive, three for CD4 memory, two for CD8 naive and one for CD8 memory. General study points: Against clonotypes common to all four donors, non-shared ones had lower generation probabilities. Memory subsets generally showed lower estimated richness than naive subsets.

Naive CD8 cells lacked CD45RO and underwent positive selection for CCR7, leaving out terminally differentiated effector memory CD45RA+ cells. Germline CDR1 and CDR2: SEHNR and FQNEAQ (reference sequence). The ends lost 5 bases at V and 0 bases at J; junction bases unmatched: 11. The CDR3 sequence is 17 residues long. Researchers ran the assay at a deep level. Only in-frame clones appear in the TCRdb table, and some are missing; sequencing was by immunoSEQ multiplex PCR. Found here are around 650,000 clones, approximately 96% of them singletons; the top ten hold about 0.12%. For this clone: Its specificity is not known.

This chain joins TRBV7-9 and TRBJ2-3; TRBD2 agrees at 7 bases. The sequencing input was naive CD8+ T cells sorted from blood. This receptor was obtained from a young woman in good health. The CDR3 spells CASSHRTGGASTDTQYF. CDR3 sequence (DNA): TGTGCCAGCAGCCATCGCACGGGAGGAGCCAGCACAGATACGCAGTATTTT.